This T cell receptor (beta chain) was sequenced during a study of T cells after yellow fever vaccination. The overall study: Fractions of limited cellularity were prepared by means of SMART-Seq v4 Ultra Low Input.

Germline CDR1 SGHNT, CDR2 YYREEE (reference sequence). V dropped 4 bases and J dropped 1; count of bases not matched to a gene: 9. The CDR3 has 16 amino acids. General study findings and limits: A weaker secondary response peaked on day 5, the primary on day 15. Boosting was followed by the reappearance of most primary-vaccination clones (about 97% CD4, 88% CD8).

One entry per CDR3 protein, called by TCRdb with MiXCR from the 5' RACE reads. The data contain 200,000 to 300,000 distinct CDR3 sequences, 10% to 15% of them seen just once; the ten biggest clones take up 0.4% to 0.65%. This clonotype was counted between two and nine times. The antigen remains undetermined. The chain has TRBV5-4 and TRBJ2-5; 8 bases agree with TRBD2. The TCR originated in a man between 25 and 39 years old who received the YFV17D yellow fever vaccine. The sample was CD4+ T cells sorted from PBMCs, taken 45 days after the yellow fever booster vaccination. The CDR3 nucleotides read TGTGCCAGCAGCCCAACTAGCGGAAAACTCCAAGAGACCCAGTACTTC. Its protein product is CASSPTSGKLQETQYF.